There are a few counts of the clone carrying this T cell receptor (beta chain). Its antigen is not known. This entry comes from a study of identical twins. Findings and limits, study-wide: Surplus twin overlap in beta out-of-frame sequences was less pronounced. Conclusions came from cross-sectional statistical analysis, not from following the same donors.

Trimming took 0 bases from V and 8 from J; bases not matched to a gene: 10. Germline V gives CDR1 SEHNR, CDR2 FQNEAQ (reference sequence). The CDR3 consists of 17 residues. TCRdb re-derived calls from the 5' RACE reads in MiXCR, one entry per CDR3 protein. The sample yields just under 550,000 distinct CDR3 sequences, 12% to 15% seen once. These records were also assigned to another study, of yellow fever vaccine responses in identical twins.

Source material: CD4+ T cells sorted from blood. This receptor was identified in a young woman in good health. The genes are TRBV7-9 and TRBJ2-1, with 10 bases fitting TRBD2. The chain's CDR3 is CASSLAIASGSSDEQFF. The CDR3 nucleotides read TGTGCCAGCAGCTTAGCGATCGCTAGCGGGAGTAGCGATGAGCAGTTCTTC.